The sample holds a few counts of the clone carrying this TCR beta chain. The target antigen is unknown. The V segment lost 3 bases and the J segment 3 bases; nucleotides outside the gene matches: 10. The CDR3 loop spans 18 amino acids. CDR1 and CDR2 (germline): SGHRS, YFSETQ. These data originate in a study of CD8+ T cells in alopecia areata. Study at large: Patients in the treated group were given tofacitinib by mouth, 5 to 10 mg twice a day.

Study-level results: Tissue-resident alphabeta T cells belonging to normal skin likewise get sequenced within scalp specimens. Higher clonality and more expanded CD8+ clones appeared in lesional than normal scalp.

Once RNA had been extracted, it was reverse transcribed into cDNA to act as the sequencing template. The protocol was immunoSEQ multiplex PCR, while the TCRdb copy is restricted to in-frame clones and leaves out a portion. Of approximately 63,000 clones listed, roughly 60% were seen once; the top ten hold about 15%. Lesional scalp tissue (obtained by punch biopsy) and peripheral blood were collected from alopecia areata patients. The source is a human donor with alopecia areata. This chain connects TRBV5-1 to TRBJ2-2, with 11 bases identical to TRBD2. Specimen: CD8+ T cells sorted from blood, collected at week 0. The DNA of the CDR3 is TGCGCCAGCAGCTCGAAAATACTAGCGGGAGATGACACCGGGGAGCTGTTTTTT. Its translation: CASSSKILAGDDTGELFF.